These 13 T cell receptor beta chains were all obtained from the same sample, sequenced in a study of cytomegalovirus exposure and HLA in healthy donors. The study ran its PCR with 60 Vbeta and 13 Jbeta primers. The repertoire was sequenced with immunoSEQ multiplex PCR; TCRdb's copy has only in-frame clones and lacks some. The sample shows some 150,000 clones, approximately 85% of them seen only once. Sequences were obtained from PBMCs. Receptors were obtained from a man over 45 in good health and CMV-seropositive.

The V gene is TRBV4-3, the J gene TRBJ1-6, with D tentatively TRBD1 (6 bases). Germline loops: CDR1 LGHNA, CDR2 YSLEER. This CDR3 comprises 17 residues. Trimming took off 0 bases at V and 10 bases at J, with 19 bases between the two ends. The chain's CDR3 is CASSQDGYTGMGSPLHF. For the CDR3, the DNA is TGCGCCAGCAGCCAAGATGGATACACAGGGATGGGGTCACCCCTCCACTTT.

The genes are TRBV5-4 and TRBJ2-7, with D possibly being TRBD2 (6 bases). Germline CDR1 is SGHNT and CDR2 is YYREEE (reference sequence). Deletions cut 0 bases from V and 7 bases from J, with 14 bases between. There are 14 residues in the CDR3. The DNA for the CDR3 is TGTGCCAGCAGCTTGGCCGGACTATTTCGAGAGCAGTACTTC. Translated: CASSLAGLFREQYF.

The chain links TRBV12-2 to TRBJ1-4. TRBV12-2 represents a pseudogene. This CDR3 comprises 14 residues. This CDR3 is CASRGKGGNEKLFF. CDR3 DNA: TGTGCAAGTCGGGGGAAGGGAGGTAATGAAAAACTGTTTTTT.

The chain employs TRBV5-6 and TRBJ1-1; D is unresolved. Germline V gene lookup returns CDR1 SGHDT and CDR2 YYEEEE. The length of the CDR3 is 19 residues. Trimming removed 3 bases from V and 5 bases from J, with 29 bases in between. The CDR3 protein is CASSSSFQIVLVGRTEAFF. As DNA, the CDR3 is TGTGCCAGCAGCTCATCTTTCCAAATCGTCTTAGTAGGGAGAACTGAAGCTTTCTTT.

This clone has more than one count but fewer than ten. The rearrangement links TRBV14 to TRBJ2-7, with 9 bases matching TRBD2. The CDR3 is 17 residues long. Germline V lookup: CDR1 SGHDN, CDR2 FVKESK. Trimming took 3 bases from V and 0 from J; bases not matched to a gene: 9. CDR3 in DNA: TGTGCCAGCAGCCAGGGGTTCTTAGCGGGGGACTCCTACGAGCAGTACTTC. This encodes CASSQGFLAGDSYEQYF. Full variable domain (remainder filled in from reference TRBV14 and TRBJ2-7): EAGVTQFPSHSVIEKGQTVTLRCDPISGHDNLYWYRRVMGKEIKFLLHFVKESKQDESGMPNNRFLAERTGGTYSTLKVQPAELEDSGVYFCASSQGFLAGDSYEQYFGPGTRLTVT.

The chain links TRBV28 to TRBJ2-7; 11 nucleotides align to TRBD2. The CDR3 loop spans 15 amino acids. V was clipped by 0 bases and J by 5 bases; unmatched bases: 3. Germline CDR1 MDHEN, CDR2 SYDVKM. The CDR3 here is CASSLWVAGGNEQYF. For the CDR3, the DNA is TGTGCCAGCAGTTTATGGGTAGCGGGAGGGAACGAGCAGTACTTC.

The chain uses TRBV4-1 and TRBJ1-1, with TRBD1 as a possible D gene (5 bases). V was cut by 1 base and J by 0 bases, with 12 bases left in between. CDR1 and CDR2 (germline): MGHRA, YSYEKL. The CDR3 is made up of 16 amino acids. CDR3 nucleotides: TGCGCCAGCAGCCAAGGGGGACTCAGGTTGAACACTGAAGCTTTCTTT. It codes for CASSQGGLRLNTEAFF.

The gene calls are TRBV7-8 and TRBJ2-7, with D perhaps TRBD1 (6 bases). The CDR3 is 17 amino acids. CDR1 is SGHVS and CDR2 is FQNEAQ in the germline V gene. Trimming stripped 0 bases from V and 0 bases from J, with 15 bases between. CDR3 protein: CASSLASTGSSSYEQYF. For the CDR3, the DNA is TGTGCCAGCAGCTTAGCCTCGACAGGCTCTAGCTCCTACGAGCAGTACTTC.

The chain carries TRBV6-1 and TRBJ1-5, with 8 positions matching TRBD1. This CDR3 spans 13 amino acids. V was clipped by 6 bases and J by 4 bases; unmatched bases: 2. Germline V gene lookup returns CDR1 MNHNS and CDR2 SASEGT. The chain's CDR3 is CASRRQGNQPQHF. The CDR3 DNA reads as TGTGCCAGCAGACGACAGGGGAATCAGCCCCAGCATTTT.

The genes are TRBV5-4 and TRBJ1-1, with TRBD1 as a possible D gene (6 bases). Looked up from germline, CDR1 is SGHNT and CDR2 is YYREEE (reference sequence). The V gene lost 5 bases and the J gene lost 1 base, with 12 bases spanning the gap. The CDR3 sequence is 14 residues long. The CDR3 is CASRPKGENTEAFF. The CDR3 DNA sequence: TGTGCCAGCAGACCTAAGGGGGAGAACACTGAAGCTTTCTTT.

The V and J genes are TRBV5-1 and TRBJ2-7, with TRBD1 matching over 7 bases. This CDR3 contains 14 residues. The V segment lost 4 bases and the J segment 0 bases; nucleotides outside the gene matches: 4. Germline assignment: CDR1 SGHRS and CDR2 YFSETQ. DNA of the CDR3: TGCGCCAGCAGCGTGGGACAGCTCTCCTACGAGCAGTACTTC. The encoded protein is CASSVGQLSYEQYF.

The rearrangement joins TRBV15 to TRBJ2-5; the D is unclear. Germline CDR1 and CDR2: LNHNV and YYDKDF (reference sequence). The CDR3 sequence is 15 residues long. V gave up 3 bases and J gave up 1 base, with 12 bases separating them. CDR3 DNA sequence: TGTGCCACCAGCAGTTTAGAGAACAGCCAAGAGACCCAGTACTTC. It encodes CATSSLENSQETQYF.

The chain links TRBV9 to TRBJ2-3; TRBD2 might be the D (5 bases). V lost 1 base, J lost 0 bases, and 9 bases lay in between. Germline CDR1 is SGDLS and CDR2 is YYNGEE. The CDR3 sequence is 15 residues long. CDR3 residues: CASSVTSSSTDTQYF. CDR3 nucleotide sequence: TGTGCCAGCAGCGTAACTAGTTCAAGCACAGATACGCAGTATTTT.